This TCR beta chain originates from a study of neoadjuvant anti-PD-1 for oral cavity cancer. Study-wide context: Nivolumab at 3 mg/kg was mostly given biweekly, three to four doses, pre-surgery.

Method: immunoSEQ multiplex PCR; TCRdb's copy keeps in-frame clones and lacks some. The data hold roughly 68,000 clones, with approximately 87% observed a single time. Whole-study findings and limits: Higher pretreatment Treg/Th17 ratios tracked higher pretreatment blood clonality.

Sample time point: after neoadjuvant nivolumab, at surgical resection. Blood cells were analyzed directly, without culture or expansion. J gave up 0 bases and V 6 bases, and 7 bases lay outside the gene matches. Germline CDR1 and CDR2: MNHEY and SMNVEV (reference sequence). The CDR3 is made up of 15 amino acids. Points on this clone: Its antigen is undetermined.

The chain employs TRBV27 and TRBJ2-7; 8 bases are shared with TRBD1. This sequence was found in a person aged 35 to 85 with oral cavity squamous cell carcinoma. The sequencing here drew on PBMCs, taken after nivolumab (anti-PD-1) treatment. CDR3 sequence reads: CASSLTGVSSYEQYF. The DNA for the CDR3 is TGTGCCAGCAGCCTGACAGGGGTGTCCTCCTACGAGCAGTACTTC.